Following are 26 T cell receptor beta chains from one sample sequenced in a study of T cell responses to AZD1222 COVID-19 vaccine. Libraries were prepared by immunoSEQ multiplex PCR; TCRdb keeps only in-frame clonotypes and omits some of them. The table records approximately 180,000 clones, approximately 90% of them present only once. The sequencing used peripheral blood, collected on day 0 of AZD1222 vaccination. Receptors were obtained from an adult in good health.

For the CDR3, the DNA is TGTGCCAGCAGCTTAGGAGCCTCGGAGACCCAGTACTTC. Its protein product is CASSLGASETQYF. V usage is TRBV11-2 and J usage is TRBJ2-5; D ambiguous. This CDR3 has 13 residues. Germline V lookup: CDR1 SGHAT, CDR2 FQNNGV. The V and J ends lost 1 base and 5 bases respectively, with 8 bases between them.

V is TRBV12-5 and J is TRBJ1-5, with D tentatively TRBD1 (5 bases). This CDR3 region has 19 residues. Germline values: CDR1 LGHNT, CDR2 FRNRAP. V was shortened by 0 bases and J by 0 bases, with 18 bases between the two germline ends. This chain's CDR3 is CASGLVSQGLWYSNQPQHF. The DNA for the CDR3 is TGTGCTAGTGGTTTGGTATCGCAGGGACTGTGGTATAGCAATCAGCCCCAGCATTTT.

The rearrangement links TRBV5-4 to TRBJ1-1, with a weak D call TRBD1 (6 bases). This CDR3 is 16 amino acids long. Trimming left V 4 bases short and J 2 bases short, with 18 bases between. Germline V gene sequence: CDR1 SGHNT, CDR2 YYREEE (reference sequence). The CDR3 sequence is CASSLITGQLNTEAFF. CDR3 in DNA: TGTGCCAGCAGCCTAATCACCGGACAGCTTAACACTGAAGCTTTCTTT.

The rearrangement joins TRBV3-1 (or the pseudogene TRBV3-2) to TRBJ1-2; D not resolved. Germline assignment: CDR1 LGHDT and CDR2 YNNKEL (reference sequence). Trimming removed 5 bases at V and 2 bases at J, with 15 bases between. CDR3 length equals 15 residues. CDR3 bases: TGTGCCAGCAGCGGAAGTTCGTCTCTAAACTATGGCTACACCTTC. Protein sequence: CASSGSSSLNYGYTF.

This clone was detected only a few times. The J gene is TRBJ1-6, the V gene TRBV6-1; weak D call: TRBD1 (5 bases). V shed 2 bases and J shed 7 bases, with 12 bases lying between them. Germline V gives CDR1 MNHNS, CDR2 SASEGT. The CDR3 totals 15 residues. Here the CDR3 reads CASSEIPGANSPLHF. CDR3 sequence (DNA): TGTGCCAGCAGTGAAATTCCCGGGGCCAATTCACCCCTCCACTTT.

The V and J genes are TRBV15 and TRBJ2-7; 7 bases are shared with TRBD1. This CDR3 has 13 amino acids. The germline gives CDR1 LNHNV, CDR2 YYDKDF (reference sequence). Trimming took 3 bases from V and 4 from J; bases not matched to a gene: 3. CDR3 amino acids: CATSSRGTYEQYF. CDR3 bases: TGTGCCACCAGCAGCAGGGGGACGTACGAGCAGTACTTC.

Only one count was recorded for this clone. V usage is TRBV30 and J usage is TRBJ2-3; 12 bases align to TRBD2. The V and J ends lost 8 bases and 5 bases, in that order; junction bases with no gene match: 17. The CDR3 has 17 residues. CDR1 and CDR2 (germline): GTSNPN, SVGIG (reference sequence). CDR3 sequence (DNA): TGTGCCAGTCCGTCGACTAGCGGGAGCCCTAGGGGAGATACGCAGTATTTT. Encoded protein: CASPSTSGSPRGDTQYF.

The chain is built from TRBV9 and TRBJ2-6, with D uncertain. V was trimmed by 2 bases and J by 2 bases, leaving 11 bases between them. Per germline, CDR1 SGDLS and CDR2 YYNGEE. The length of the CDR3 is 16 residues. CDR3 sequence (DNA): TGTGCCAGCAGCGTCGCGGCAGGAGCTGGGGCCAACGTCCTGACTTTC. The encoded protein is CASSVAAGAGANVLTF.

V and J are TRBV4-2 and TRBJ1-5; 9 nucleotides line up with TRBD1. The length of the CDR3 is 15 residues. V dropped 1 base and J dropped 4; count of bases not matched to a gene: 2. Germline V gene lookup returns CDR1 LGHNA and CDR2 YNFKEQ. This chain's CDR3 is CASSQGQGGNQPQHF. Written as DNA, the CDR3 is TGTGCCAGCAGCCAAGGACAGGGGGGGAATCAGCCCCAGCATTTT.

The chain couples TRBV3-1 (or the pseudogene TRBV3-2) to TRBJ2-5, with 8 bases lining up with TRBD1. Unmatched junction bases numbered 18, after V lost 2 bases and J lost 1 base. CDR1 and CDR2 from the germline V gene are LGHDT and YNNKEL (reference sequence). The CDR3 is 20 amino acids. This CDR3 is CASSQNLAALTGETQETQYF. The CDR3 nucleotides read TGTGCCAGCAGCCAAAATCTTGCCGCGCTGACAGGGGAGACCCAAGAGACCCAGTACTTC.

V gene TRBV7-2 combines with J gene TRBJ1-1, with D possibly TRBD1 on 6 matching bases. The germline V and J ends were trimmed by 6 bases and 5 bases, with 13 bases remaining between them. CDR1 is SGHTA and CDR2 is FQGNSA in the germline V gene. The CDR3 is made up of 13 amino acids. In DNA, the CDR3 is TGTGCCAGCAGTAGGGGGGTCGGTACTGAAGCTTTCTTT. As protein: CASSRGVGTEAFF.

This clone is a singleton in its sample. The rearrangement joins TRBV19 to TRBJ1-5, with D perhaps TRBD1 (5 bases). This CDR3 has 16 residues. Trimming stripped 1 base from V and 1 base from J, with 11 bases between. Germline loops: CDR1 LNHDA, CDR2 SQIVND (reference sequence). This CDR3 reads CASSIGSGTSNQPQHF. The CDR3 DNA follows: TGTGCCAGTAGTATAGGATCAGGGACCAGCAATCAGCCCCAGCATTTT. The whole variable domain, filled in from reference TRBV19 and TRBJ1-5, reads DGGITQSPKYLFRKEGQNVTLSCEQNLNHDAMYWYRQDPGQGLRLIYYSQIVNDFQKGDIAEGYSVSREKKESFPLTVTSAQKNPTAFYLCASSIGSGTSNQPQHFGDGTRLSIL.

On this clone itself: Additional DNA sequences in this sample encode the identical CDR3. V gene TRBV19 combines with J gene TRBJ2-7; D may be TRBD1 or TRBD2 (5 bases each). The CDR3 length is 14 residues. With 4 bases removed from V and 0 bases from J, the gap between germline ends came to 10 bases. Germline CDR1 reads LNHDA; CDR2 reads SQIVND (reference sequence). CDR3 sequence: CASSSGTSSYEQYF. CDR3 DNA sequence: TGTGCCAGTAGTAGTGGGACGAGCTCCTACGAGCAGTACTTC. Together with reference TRBV19 and TRBJ2-7, the CDR3 gives the full variable domain: DGGITQSPKYLFRKEGQNVTLSCEQNLNHDAMYWYRQDPGQGLRLIYYSQIVNDFQKGDIAEGYSVSREKKESFPLTVTSAQKNPTAFYLCASSSGTSSYEQYFGPGTRLTVT.

This chain connects TRBV5-6 to TRBJ2-1; no clear D gene. The CDR3 sequence is 13 residues long. V was pared by 4 bases and J by 6 bases, with 11 bases between. Germline V CDR1 and CDR2: SGHDT, YYEEEE. The CDR3 nucleotides are TGTGCCAGCAGCCCCGGTCTGGGCAATGAGCAGTTCTTC. Its translation: CASSPGLGNEQFF.

The rearrangement joins TRBV11-3 to TRBJ2-7; D perhaps matches TRBD1 (5 bases). The ends were cut back, 3 bases at V and 5 bases at J, with 11 bases in the middle. Germline V gene data show CDR1 as SGHNT and CDR2 as YENEEA. CDR3 length: 13 residues. The CDR3 sequence: CASSFTGVDEQYF. The CDR3 DNA reads as TGTGCCAGCAGCTTCACAGGTGTCGACGAGCAGTACTTC.

DNA for the CDR3: TGTGCCAGCAGCTTGATGGGACTAGCGGGAGGTGACGAGCAGTACTTC. Its translation is CASSLMGLAGGDEQYF. The V call is TRBV7-6, the J call TRBJ2-7, with 15 bases lining up with TRBD2. The CDR3 extends over 16 amino acids. CDR1 and CDR2 from the germline V gene are SGHVS and FNYEAQ. V was clipped by 3 bases and J by 5 bases; unmatched bases: 5. The entire variable domain, with the rest obtained from reference TRBV7-6 and TRBJ2-7, is as follows: GAGVSQSPRYKVTKRGQDVALRCDPISGHVSLYWYRQALGQGPEFLTYFNYEAQQDKSGLPNDRFSAERPEGSISTLTIQRTEQRDSAMYRCASSLMGLAGGDEQYFGPGTRLTVT.

This clone has a handful of counts. The chain has TRBV5-4 and TRBJ2-3; D is uncertain. Germline V lookup: CDR1 SGHNT, CDR2 YYREEE (reference sequence). This CDR3 region has 18 residues. With 0 bases removed from V and 0 bases from J, the gap between germline ends came to 17 bases. The CDR3 region is CASSLGLTTTPSTDTQYF. CDR3 nucleotides: TGTGCCAGCAGCTTGGGTCTTACCACAACCCCTAGCACAGATACGCAGTATTTT. The whole variable domain, remainder taken from reference TRBV5-4 and TRBJ2-3, is ETGVTQSPTHLIKTRGQQVTLRCSSQSGHNTVSWYQQALGQGPQFIFQYYREEENGRGNFPPRFSGLQFPNYSSELNVNALELDDSALYLCASSLGLTTTPSTDTQYFGPGTRLTVL.

The chain couples TRBV6-5 to TRBJ1-2; TRBD1 might be the D (6 bases). The CDR3 is 13 residues long. With 9 bases removed from V and 4 bases from J, the gap between germline ends came to 15 bases. Germline CDR1 reads MNHEY; CDR2 reads SVGAGI. The DNA for the CDR3 is TGTGCCAGTAGACAGGCGTCCATCTATGGCTACACCTTC. It encodes CASRQASIYGYTF.

V and J are TRBV27 and TRBJ1-2; 10 bases are shared with TRBD1. The CDR3 covers 15 residues. V lost 3 bases and J lost 4; bases outside the gene matches: 5. The germline V gene has CDR1 MNHEY and CDR2 SMNVEV (reference sequence). In nucleotides, the CDR3 is TGTGCCAGCAGTTTTCAGCGGACAGGGGGCTATGGCTACACCTTC. It codes for CASSFQRTGGYGYTF.

The chain combines TRBV7-9 with TRBJ1-2, with D possibly TRBD1 on 5 matching bases. Trimming pared 1 base from V and 0 bases from J, leaving 9 bases between. Germline V gene sequence: CDR1 SEHNR, CDR2 FQNEAQ (reference sequence). The CDR3 is made up of 15 amino acids. The CDR3 DNA sequence: TGTGCCAGCAGCTTAGGACGAGGGGCTAACTATGGCTACACCTTC. Translated, it gives CASSLGRGANYGYTF.

This clone was counted a single time. This sequence joins TRBV6-5 and TRBJ1-1, with TRBD1 as a possible D gene (6 bases). Looked up from germline, CDR1 is MNHEY and CDR2 is SVGAGI. The CDR3 runs to 13 residues. V shed 5 bases and J shed 5 bases, with 12 bases lying between them. The CDR3 is CASSLGAGTEAFF. CDR3 coding DNA: TGTGCCAGCAGTCTGGGGGCAGGAACTGAAGCTTTCTTT.

The rearrangement uses TRBV10-1 and TRBJ2-4; maybe TRBD2 (5 bases). This CDR3 comprises 14 residues. The V and J ends lost 0 bases and 8 bases respectively, with 11 bases between them. Germline CDR1 reads WNHNN; CDR2 reads SYGVQD (reference sequence). The DNA for the CDR3 is TGCGCCAGCAGTGAGTCGCCGGGAATGGACATTCAGTACTTC. It yields the protein CASSESPGMDIQYF.

This chain joins TRBV2 and TRBJ1-6; a weak D match, TRBD1 (5 bases). There are 16 residues in the CDR3. V was shortened by 6 bases and J by 0 bases, with 12 bases between the two germline ends. Germline V gene sequence: CDR1 SNHLY, CDR2 FYNNEI. CDR3 nucleotides: TGTGCCAGCAGGGGAACAGGAATCTCCTATAATTCACCCCTCCACTTT. Its translation is CASRGTGISYNSPLHF.

This rearrangement joins TRBV3-1 (or the pseudogene TRBV3-2) to TRBJ1-2, with a possible D match to TRBD1 (5 bases). V lost 8 bases and J lost 2, with 12 bases in between. This CDR3 is 13 amino acids long. Germline V lookup: CDR1 LGHDT, CDR2 YNNKEL (reference sequence). The CDR3 region has the DNA TGTGCCAGCGCCGAAAGGGGAAACTATGGCTACACCTTC. This codes for CASAERGNYGYTF.

The chain links TRBV5-5 to TRBJ2-1; 8 nucleotides agree with TRBD2. With 3 bases clipped from V and 8 bases from J, the junction kept 16 bases outside the gene matches. Germline CDR1 is SGHKS and CDR2 is YYEKEE (reference sequence). This CDR3 contains 17 residues. The DNA for the CDR3 is TGTGCCAGCAGCTCTATAGTTCTAGCGGGTGCCCGCGATGAGCAGTTCTTC. Amino acids: CASSSIVLAGARDEQFF.

This clone was seen only once. The V call is TRBV5-4, the J call TRBJ2-5, with 11 bases that match TRBD2. Germline lookup yields CDR1 SGHNT and CDR2 YYREEE (reference sequence). Losses at the gene ends were 6 bases for V and 4 bases for J; bases not matched to a gene: 5. The CDR3 consists of 14 residues. The CDR3 bases are TGTGCCAGCACCCTCGGACTAGCGGGAGAGACCCAGTACTTC. Translation: CASTLGLAGETQYF.